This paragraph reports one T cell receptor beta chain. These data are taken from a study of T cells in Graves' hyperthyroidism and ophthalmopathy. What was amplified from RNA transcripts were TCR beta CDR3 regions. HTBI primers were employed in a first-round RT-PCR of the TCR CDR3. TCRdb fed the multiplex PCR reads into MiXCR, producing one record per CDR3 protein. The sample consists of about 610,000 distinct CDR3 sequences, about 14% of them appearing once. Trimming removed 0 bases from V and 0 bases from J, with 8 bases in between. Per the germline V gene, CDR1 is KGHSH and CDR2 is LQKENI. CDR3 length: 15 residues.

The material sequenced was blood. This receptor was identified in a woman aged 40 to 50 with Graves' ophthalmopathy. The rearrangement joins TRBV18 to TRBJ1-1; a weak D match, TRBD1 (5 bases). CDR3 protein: CASSPPQGLNTEAFF. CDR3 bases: TGTGCCAGCTCACCACCCCAGGGTCTGAACACTGAAGCTTTCTTT.